The clone carrying this TCR beta chain was recorded once. Germline V CDR1 and CDR2: MDHEN, SYDVKM. This CDR3 region has 15 residues. The trim removed 4 bases at V and 5 bases at J, leaving 10 bases unmatched. This entry is derived from a study of cytomegalovirus exposure and HLA in healthy donors. Clones were read by immunoSEQ multiplex PCR, and TCRdb kept only the in-frame ones, dropping some. The profile shows a few hundred thousand clones, 80% to 85% of them singletons. This chain connects TRBV28 to TRBJ2-5; 7 nucleotides agree with TRBD1. The sample taken for sequencing was PBMCs. This TCR was recovered from a woman in her twenties or thirties in good health and CMV-seropositive. The CDR3 loop reads CASSSQTGLDETQYF. In nucleotides, the CDR3 is TGTGCCAGCAGTTCACAGACAGGGCTCGATGAGACCCAGTACTTC.